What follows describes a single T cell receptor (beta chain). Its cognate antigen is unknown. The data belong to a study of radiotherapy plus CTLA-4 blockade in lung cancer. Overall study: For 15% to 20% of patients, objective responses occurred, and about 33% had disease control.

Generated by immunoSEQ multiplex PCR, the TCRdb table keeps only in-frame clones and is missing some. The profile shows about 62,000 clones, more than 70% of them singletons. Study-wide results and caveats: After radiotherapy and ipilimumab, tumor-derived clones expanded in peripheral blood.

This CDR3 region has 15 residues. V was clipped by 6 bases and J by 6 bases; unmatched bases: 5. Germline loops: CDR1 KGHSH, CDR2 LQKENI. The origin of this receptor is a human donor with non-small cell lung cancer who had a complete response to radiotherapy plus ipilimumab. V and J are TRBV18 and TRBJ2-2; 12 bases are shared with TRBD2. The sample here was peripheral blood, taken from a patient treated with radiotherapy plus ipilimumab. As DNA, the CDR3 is TGTGCCAGCTCGCCGACTAGCGGGAGTCCCGGGGAGCTGTTTTTT. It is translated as CASSPTSGSPGELFF. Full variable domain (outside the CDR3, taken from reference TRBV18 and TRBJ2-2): NAGVMQNPRHLVRRRGQEARLRCSPMKGHSHVYWYRQLPEEGLKFMVYLQKENIIDESGMPKERFSAEFPKEGPSILRIQQVVRGDSAAYFCASSPTSGSPGELFFGEGSRLTVL.